The rows below give T cell receptor beta chains drawn from one sample of a study of Graves' ophthalmopathy and Graves' hyperthyroidism. TCRdb called the multiplex PCR reads again in MiXCR, with one record for every CDR3 protein. The data contain a few hundred thousand distinct CDR3 sequences, over 15% of them singletons. Sequencing used peripheral blood. Source of these receptors: a woman between 18 and 29 years old with stable Graves' hyperthyroidism. Each CDR3 is given with its conserved first and last residue. A D gene is named only where the DNA matches it firmly. Size tells how often a clone was seen (once, few, many) or the class of an expanded clone, and some rows leave it out.

d_call	v_call	j_call	clone_size	cdr3_nt	cdr3_aa
TRBD1	TRBV11-2	TRBJ2-5	many	TGTGCCAGCAGCCCAAGACAGGGCCCAGAGACCCAGTACTTC	CASSPRQGPETQYF
NA	TRBV24-1	TRBJ1-1	few	TGTGCCACCAGTGATTTTAGCGGAGGAGCTTTCTTT	CATSDFSGGAFF
NA	TRBV10-3	TRBJ1-1	many	TGTGCCATCAGTGAATCGTTGGGAGAGATGGGGAAGAACACTGAAGCTTTCTTT	CAISESLGEMGKNTEAFF
TRBD1	TRBV6-1	TRBJ2-2	many	TGTGCCAGCAGTGCAACAGGGGGAAGTGGCGGGGAGCTGTTTTTT	CASSATGGSGGELFF
NA	TRBV12-3/TRBV12-4	TRBJ1-1	many	TGTGCCAGCAGTTTCTCCCCGTTCCACACTGAAGCTTTCTTT	CASSFSPFHTEAFF
NA	TRBV20-1	TRBJ1-5	NA	TGCAGTGCCATTCGGGGGGGAAGGGAACAGCCCCAGCATTTT	CSAIRGGREQPQHF
TRBD1	TRBV12-3/TRBV12-4	TRBJ2-2	NA	TGTGCCAGCAGTGATTTGCAGGGGGACACCGGGGAGCTGTTTTTT	CASSDLQGDTGELFF
TRBD1	TRBV11-2	TRBJ2-5	many	TGTGCCAGCAGCTCGTTGACAGGGCCCCAAGAGACCCAGTACTTC	CASSSLTGPQETQYF
NA	TRBV20-1	TRBJ1-1	NA	TGCAGTGCTAGCAGGCTCATGAACACTGAAGCTTTCTTT	CSASRLMNTEAFF
NA	TRBV11-1	TRBJ1-1	few	TGTGCCAGCAGCCCTTATTCGGGGGGGGATATCACTGAAGCTTTCTTT	CASSPYSGGDITEAFF
TRBD1	TRBV12-3/TRBV12-4	TRBJ1-1	medium-sized	TGTGCCAGCAGTGCCACCGGGACAGCGAACACTGAAGCTTTCTTT	CASSATGTANTEAFF
NA	TRBV6-2/TRBV6-3	TRBJ2-4	many	TGTGCCAGCAGTTCTCCTGGGGTCAAAAACATTCAGTACTTC	CASSSPGVKNIQYF
TRBD1	TRBV9	TRBJ2-2	NA	TGTGCCAGCAGCTCCCGGACAGGGGGCGCGATAGATACCGGGGAGCTGTTTTTT	CASSSRTGGAIDTGELFF
TRBD1	TRBV29-1	TRBJ2-7	few	TGCAGCGTTGAACCGGACAGGGGGAGCTACGAGCAGTACTTC	CSVEPDRGSYEQYF
NA	TRBV6-5	TRBJ1-3	NA	TGTGCCAGCAGTTACCCCGGGACTGGAAACACCATATATTTT	CASSYPGTGNTIYF
TRBD2	TRBV11-3	TRBJ2-7	many	TGTGCCAGCAGCTCCGCTAGCGGGACCTCCTACGAGCAGTACTTC	CASSSASGTSYEQYF
TRBD1	TRBV6-2/TRBV6-3	TRBJ2-5	NA	TGTGCCAGCAGTTACCCTAGGACAGGGGGGCTTGAGACCCAGTACTTC	CASSYPRTGGLETQYF
NA	TRBV6-2/TRBV6-3	TRBJ1-3	NA	TGTGCCAGCAGTGCTAACTCTGGAAACACCATATATTTT	CASSANSGNTIYF
TRBD1	TRBV2	TRBJ2-7	many	TGTGCCAGCGGACAGGTTTTTTCCTACGAGCAGTACTTC	CASGQVFSYEQYF
NA	TRBV12-3/TRBV12-4	TRBJ2-7	many	TGTGCCAGCAGCCCCGTTGGGGTTGGGGAGCAGTACTTC	CASSPVGVGEQYF
TRBD1	TRBV6-1	TRBJ2-7	NA	TGTGCCAGCAGTCCGGGACAGGGGGTTTCGACCTACGAGCAGTACTTC	CASSPGQGVSTYEQYF
NA	TRBV7-2	TRBJ2-7	many	TGTGCCAGCAGCTTACAGGGGACCAGCGAGCAGTACTTC	CASSLQGTSEQYF
TRBD2	TRBV2	TRBJ2-7	few	TGTGCCAGCAGTCCGGCGGACCTACTAGCGGGGGCTCTCTACGAGCAGTACTTC	CASSPADLLAGALYEQYF
NA	TRBV12-3/TRBV12-4	TRBJ2-2	once	TGTGCCAGCAGTCCGGGGTGGTACACCGGGGAGCTGTTTTTT	CASSPGWYTGELFF
TRBD1	TRBV7-9	TRBJ1-5	NA	TGTGCCAGCAGCTTAGGGGACAGACTCAATCAGCCCCAGCATTTT	CASSLGDRLNQPQHF